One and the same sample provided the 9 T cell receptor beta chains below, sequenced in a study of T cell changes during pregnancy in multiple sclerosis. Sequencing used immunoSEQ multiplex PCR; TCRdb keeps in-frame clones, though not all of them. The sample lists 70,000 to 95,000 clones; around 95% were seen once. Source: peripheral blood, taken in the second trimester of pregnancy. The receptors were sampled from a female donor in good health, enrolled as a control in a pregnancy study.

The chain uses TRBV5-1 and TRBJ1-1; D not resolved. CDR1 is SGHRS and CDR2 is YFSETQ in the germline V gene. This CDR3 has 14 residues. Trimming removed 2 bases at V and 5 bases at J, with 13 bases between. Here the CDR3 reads CASSFDHSGTEAFF. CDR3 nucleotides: TGCGCCAGCAGCTTTGATCATTCGGGAACTGAAGCTTTCTTT.

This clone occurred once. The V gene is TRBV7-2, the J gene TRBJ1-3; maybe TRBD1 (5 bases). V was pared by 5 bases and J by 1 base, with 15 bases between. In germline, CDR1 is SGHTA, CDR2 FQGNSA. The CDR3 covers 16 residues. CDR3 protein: CASSLIGGLSGNTIYF. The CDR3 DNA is TGTGCCAGCAGCCTTATCGGGGGGTTATCTGGAAACACCATATATTTT.

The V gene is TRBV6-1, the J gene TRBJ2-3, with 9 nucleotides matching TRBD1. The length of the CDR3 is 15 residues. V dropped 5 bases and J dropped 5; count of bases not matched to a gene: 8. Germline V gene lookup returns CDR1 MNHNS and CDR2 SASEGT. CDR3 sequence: CASSIRDRAKDTQYF. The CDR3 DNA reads TGTGCCAGCAGTATCCGGGACAGGGCGAAAGATACGCAGTATTTT.

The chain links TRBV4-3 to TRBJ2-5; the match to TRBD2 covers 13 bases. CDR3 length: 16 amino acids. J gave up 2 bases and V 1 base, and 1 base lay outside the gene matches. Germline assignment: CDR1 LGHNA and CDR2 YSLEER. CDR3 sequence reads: CASSQGTSGGQETQYF. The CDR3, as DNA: TGCGCCAGCAGCCAAGGGACTAGCGGGGGACAAGAGACCCAGTACTTC.

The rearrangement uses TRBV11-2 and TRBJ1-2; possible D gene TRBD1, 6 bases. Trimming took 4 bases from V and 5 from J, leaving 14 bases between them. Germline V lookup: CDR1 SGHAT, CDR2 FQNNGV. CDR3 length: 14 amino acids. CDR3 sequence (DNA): TGTGCCAGCAGCTCACCTGAAAGGGGGTATGGCTACACCTTC. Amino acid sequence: CASSSPERGYGYTF.

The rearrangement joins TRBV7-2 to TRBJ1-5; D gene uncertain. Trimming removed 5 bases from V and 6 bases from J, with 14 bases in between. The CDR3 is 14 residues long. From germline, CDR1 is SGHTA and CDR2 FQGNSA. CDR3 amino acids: CASSPTYSSQPQHF. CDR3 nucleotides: TGTGCCAGCAGCCCAACCTACAGTTCTCAGCCCCAGCATTTT.

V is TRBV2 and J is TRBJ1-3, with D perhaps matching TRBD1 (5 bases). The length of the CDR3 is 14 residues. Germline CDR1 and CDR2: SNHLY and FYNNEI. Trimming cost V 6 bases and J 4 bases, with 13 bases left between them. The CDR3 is CASRGAGNGNTIYF. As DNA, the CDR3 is TGTGCCAGCAGAGGGGCAGGGAACGGAAACACCATATATTTT.

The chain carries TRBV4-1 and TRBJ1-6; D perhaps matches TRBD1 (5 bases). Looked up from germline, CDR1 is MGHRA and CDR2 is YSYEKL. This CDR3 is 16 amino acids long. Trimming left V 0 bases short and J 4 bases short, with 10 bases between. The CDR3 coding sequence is TGCGCCAGCAGCCAAGATTGGGGGGAATATAATTCACCCCTCCACTTT. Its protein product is CASSQDWGEYNSPLHF.

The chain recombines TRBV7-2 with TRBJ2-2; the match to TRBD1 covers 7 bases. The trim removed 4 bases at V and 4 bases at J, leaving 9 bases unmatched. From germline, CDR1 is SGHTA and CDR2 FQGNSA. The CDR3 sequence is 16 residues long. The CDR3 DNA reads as TGTGCCAGCAGCTACTTACCTCAGGGGGTCACCGGGGAGCTGTTTTTT. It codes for CASSYLPQGVTGELFF.